The 3 T cell receptor beta chains reported below all come from one sample, sequenced in a study of Graves' ophthalmopathy and Graves' hyperthyroidism. TCR beta CDR3 regions were amplified from RNA transcripts. First-round RT-PCR employed HTBI primers, with a second-round multiplex PCR after it. TCRdb independently ran MiXCR on the multiplex PCR reads; one entry per CDR3 protein. The repertoire holds about 480,000 distinct CDR3 sequences, with around 15% as singletons. Sequencing used blood. These receptors originate from a woman aged 25-40 years with Graves' ophthalmopathy.

This clonotype appeared many times. V and J are TRBV20-1 and TRBJ2-7; D is uncertain. From germline, CDR1 is DFQATT and CDR2 SNEGSKA (reference sequence). The CDR3 is 13 residues long. The CDR3 DNA follows: TGCAGCCTGTCCTCTACGGTCTCCTACGAGCAGTACTTC. Protein sequence: CSLSSTVSYEQYF.

Sample share makes this clonotype medium-sized. The chain combines TRBV24-1 with TRBJ1-2; a weak D match, TRBD1 (5 bases). CDR1 is KGHDR, CDR2 SFDVKD, per germline. The CDR3 is 14 amino acids. Deletions cut 3 bases from V and 6 bases from J, with 13 bases between. The CDR3 here is CATSDKSGRNGYTF. DNA of the CDR3: TGTGCCACCAGTGATAAGTCAGGGAGAAATGGCTACACCTTC.

The sample holds many counts of this clonotype. This sequence joins TRBV27 and TRBJ2-7, with TRBD1 identical over 11 bases. CDR1 and CDR2 from the germline V gene are MNHEY and SMNVEV (reference sequence). The CDR3 totals 16 residues. The V and J ends lost 6 bases and 2 bases, in that order; junction bases with no gene match: 9. The CDR3 spells CASRKRTGGDPYEQYF. As DNA, the CDR3 is TGTGCCAGCAGGAAGCGGACAGGGGGCGACCCCTACGAGCAGTACTTC.